This T cell receptor (beta chain) emerged from a study of cytomegalovirus exposure and HLA in healthy donors. Across the whole study: A subsequent analysis reported that the 120 validation repertoires were produced on the same platform that had also been used for the 550 to 750 first-cohort repertoires. Study-wide results and limits: CMV antigen specificity of a few CMV-associated chains was confirmed in vitro. Associated with cytomegalovirus, according to the listing, were 150 to 200 TCR beta chains.

As to this clone: Its antigen remains unknown.

This table comes from immunoSEQ multiplex PCR, and its TCRdb copy is limited to in-frame clones, with some not included. The sample carries some 180,000 clones, 86% recorded once. The V end was cut by 4 bases, the J end by 3 bases, with 20 bases between. The CDR3 has 16 amino acids. Germline values: CDR1 SGHDT, CDR2 YYEEEE. The receptor was derived from a man aged 25-40 years in good health and CMV-seropositive. Sequenced sample: PBMCs. The rearrangement uses TRBV5-6 and TRBJ2-7, with a tentative D call TRBD2 (5 bases). The CDR3 here is CASSHGAGNLGYEQYF. The CDR3 DNA reads as TGTGCCAGCAGCCACGGTGCGGGTAATCTGGGCTACGAGCAGTACTTC.